This passage covers 19 T cell receptor beta chains from one sample sequenced in a study of cytomegalovirus exposure and HLA in healthy donors. PCR involved 60 Vbeta and 13 Jbeta primers. The assay was immunoSEQ multiplex PCR, and TCRdb's table has in-frame clones only and misses some. Of tens of thousands of clones listed, roughly 67% are singletons. Sequenced material: PBMCs. These receptors were taken from a boy aged 5-17 years in good health and CMV-seropositive.

The chain joins TRBV5-7 to TRBJ2-7, with 8 bases fitting TRBD2. TRBV5-7 is annotated as an ORF whose role is uncertain. The V gene end was trimmed by 10 bases and the J gene end by 3 bases; junction bases not matched to a gene: 21. This CDR3 contains 17 residues. The CDR3 sequence is CASDRHLRLATRYEQYF. The DNA for the CDR3 is TGTGCCTCAGACCGCCACCTTCGACTAGCGACACGCTACGAGCAGTACTTC.

J is TRBJ1-1 and V is TRBV7-8; maybe TRBD1 (5 bases). The CDR3 sequence is 13 residues long. Trimming removed 2 bases at V and 9 bases at J, with 13 bases between. From germline, CDR1 is SGHVS and CDR2 FQNEAQ. This CDR3 is CASSLSDRGKAFF. The CDR3 coding sequence is TGTGCCAGCAGCTTAAGCGACCGGGGGAAAGCTTTCTTT.

The gene calls are TRBV6-1 and TRBJ2-1, with 9 positions matching TRBD1. The V gene end was trimmed by 10 bases and the J gene end by 5 bases; junction bases not matched to a gene: 6. The CDR3 spans 13 residues. The germline CDR1 and CDR2 sequences are MNHNS and SASEGT. The CDR3 DNA sequence: TGTGCCACAACAGGGGGCGCACACAATGAGCAGTTCTTC. This sequence encodes CATTGGAHNEQFF.

This chain uses TRBV9 with TRBJ1-2; TRBD1 matches 7 bases. The germline V gene has CDR1 SGDLS and CDR2 YYNGEE. J was trimmed by 4 bases and V by 0 bases; bases with no gene match: 12. This CDR3 has 17 amino acids. CDR3 nucleotides: TGTGCCAGCAGCGTAGACCCTCAACCGGACAGGCTCTATGGCTACACCTTC. Translated, it gives CASSVDPQPDRLYGYTF.

This CDR3 is CASSEGRLIVSEKLFF. In DNA form, the CDR3 reads TGTGCCAGCAGTGAAGGGCGGCTAATAGTGTCAGAAAAACTGTTTTTT. The chain couples TRBV6-1 to TRBJ1-4; D is uncertain. CDR3 length equals 16 residues. Germline CDR1 MNHNS, CDR2 SASEGT. The V and J ends lost 1 base and 8 bases respectively, with 17 bases between them.

The rearrangement joins TRBV7-9 to TRBJ2-1; 10 bases fit TRBD2. V gave up 6 bases and J gave up 4 bases; unmatched junction bases: 3. This CDR3 has 14 residues. Germline loops: CDR1 SEHNR, CDR2 FQNEAQ (reference sequence). CDR3 residues: CASRSSGSYNEQFF. The CDR3 nucleotides read TGTGCCAGCAGGTCTAGCGGGAGTTACAATGAGCAGTTCTTC. Full variable domain (missing parts from reference TRBV7-9 and TRBJ2-1): DTGVSQNPRHKITKRGQNVTFRCDPISEHNRLYWYRQTLGQGPEFLTYFQNEAQLEKSRLLSDRFSAERPKGSFSTLEIQRTEQGDSAMYLCASRSSGSYNEQFFGPGTRLTVL.

V and J are TRBV19 and TRBJ2-7, with 9 bases fitting TRBD1. The CDR3 has 15 residues. The germline CDR1 and CDR2 sequences are LNHDA and SQIVND (reference sequence). V shed 3 bases and J 5 bases; nucleotides not matched to a gene: 8. The CDR3 reads CASSISTGGGNEQYF. CDR3 DNA sequence: TGTGCCAGTAGTATCTCGACAGGGGGAGGAAACGAGCAGTACTTC.

The J gene is TRBJ1-1, the V gene TRBV14, with 10 bases lining up with TRBD1. V lost 4 bases and J lost 3; bases outside the gene matches: 5. Germline CDR1 SGHDN, CDR2 FVKESK. CDR3 length: 15 amino acids. In DNA form, the CDR3 reads TGTGCCAGCAGCCCCGTCGGGACAGGGGACACTGAAGCTTTCTTT. This translates into CASSPVGTGDTEAFF.

This clone was picked up a small number of times. This chain uses TRBV30 with TRBJ2-5; TRBD2 is a possible D gene (6 bases). Germline lookup yields CDR1 GTSNPN and CDR2 SVGIG (reference sequence). CDR3 length: 12 amino acids. The V end was cut by 5 bases, the J end by 5 bases, with 12 bases between. CDR3 residues: CAWGRRWETQYF. DNA of the CDR3: TGTGCCTGGGGGAGGCGGTGGGAGACCCAGTACTTC.

This sequence joins TRBV7-3 and TRBJ2-7, with D possibly being TRBD2 (7 bases). The CDR3 extends over 14 amino acids. Looked up from germline, CDR1 is SGHTA and CDR2 is FQGTGA. Deletions cut 5 bases from V and 5 bases from J, with 16 bases between. CDR3 sequence: CASSRTGGYHEQYF. CDR3 coding DNA: TGTGCCAGCAGCAGAACGGGGGGCTACCACGAGCAGTACTTC. Full variable domain (rest looked up from reference TRBV7-3 and TRBJ2-7): GAGVSQTPSNKVTEKGKYVELRCDPISGHTALYWYRQSLGQGPEFLIYFQGTGAADDSGLPNDRFFAVRPEGSVSTLKIQRTERGDSAVYLCASSRTGGYHEQYFGPGTRLTVT.

This chain connects TRBV19 to TRBJ1-2; D call uncertain. Germline assignment: CDR1 LNHDA and CDR2 SQIVND (reference sequence). Trimming took 5 bases from V and 4 from J, leaving 17 bases between them. This CDR3 region has 15 residues. Written as DNA, the CDR3 is TGTGCCAGTAGTTCCACCCAAGGACGGGGCTATGGCTACACCTTC. Translation: CASSSTQGRGYGYTF.

The chain links TRBV6-5 to TRBJ1-4, with a possible D match to TRBD1 (5 bases). The germline CDR1 and CDR2 sequences are MNHEY and SVGAGI. This CDR3 spans 13 amino acids. The V and J ends lost 6 bases and 10 bases respectively, with 15 bases between them. In DNA form, the CDR3 reads TGTGCCAGCAGCCGCGGGGCGGCAGGAAAACTGTTTTTT. Protein: CASSRGAAGKLFF.

This rearrangement joins TRBV5-1 to TRBJ2-2; 7 nucleotides line up with TRBD2. From germline, CDR1 is SGHRS and CDR2 YFSETQ. Trimming took 0 bases from V and 1 from J; bases not matched to a gene: 3. The length of the CDR3 is 16 residues. CDR3 nucleotide sequence: TGCGCCAGCAGCTTGGAGCTAGCGGAGAACACCGGGGAGCTGTTTTTT. Translating gives CASSLELAENTGELFF. The whole variable domain, filled in from reference TRBV5-1 and TRBJ2-2, reads KAGVTQTPRYLIKTRGQQVTLSCSPISGHRSVSWYQQTPGQGLQFLFEYFSETQRNKGNFPGRFSGRQFSNSRSEMNVSTLELGDSALYLCASSLELAENTGELFFGEGSRLTVL.

This chain uses TRBV7-2 with TRBJ1-1; no clear D gene. CDR1 is SGHTA, CDR2 FQGNSA, per germline. This CDR3 region has 17 residues. V was pared by 6 bases and J by 0 bases, with 20 bases between. CDR3 nucleotide sequence: TGTGCCAGCAGTCTCACGGGTGACTTCAGCCTGAACACTGAAGCTTTCTTT. It yields the protein CASSLTGDFSLNTEAFF.

This clone turned up a few times. The V and J genes are TRBV4-3 and TRBJ2-1; the D gene is possibly TRBD2 (5 bases). Trimming left V 0 bases short and J 9 bases short, with 12 bases between. The germline CDR1 and CDR2 sequences are LGHNA and YSLEER. CDR3 length: 14 residues. The CDR3 reads CASSQDHSAGEQFF. DNA for the CDR3: TGCGCCAGCAGCCAAGATCACAGCGCGGGTGAGCAGTTCTTC.

The V and J genes are TRBV4-2 and TRBJ1-6; TRBD1 agrees at 11 bases. CDR1 is LGHNA, CDR2 YNFKEQ, per germline. Losses at the gene ends were 1 base for V and 7 bases for J; bases not matched to a gene: 9. The CDR3 consists of 18 residues. This chain's CDR3 is CASSQASRTGGFNSPLHF. CDR3 DNA sequence: TGTGCCAGCAGCCAAGCATCAAGGACAGGGGGCTTCAATTCACCCCTCCACTTT.

V gene TRBV15 combines with J gene TRBJ1-3, with D unclear. The CDR3 loop spans 14 amino acids. CDR1 and CDR2 (germline): LNHNV, YYDKDF (reference sequence). V was shortened by 8 bases and J by 0 bases, with 11 bases between the two germline ends. The chain's CDR3 is CATRGSSSGNTIYF. The CDR3 DNA reads TGTGCCACCCGCGGCAGTAGCTCTGGAAACACCATATATTTT.

This chain connects TRBV27 to TRBJ1-1; 10 bases map to TRBD1. The CDR3 has 24 amino acids. The junction had 28 bases not matched to a gene; V was cut back by 2 bases and J by 1 base. Germline V gene lookup returns CDR1 MNHEY and CDR2 SMNVEV (reference sequence). The CDR3 region is CASSLHRRQADRGEQKLKNTEAFF. The CDR3 DNA follows: TGTGCCAGCAGTTTACACCGTCGGCAGGCGGACAGGGGGGAGCAGAAACTAAAGAACACTGAAGCTTTCTTT.

The chain carries TRBV27 and TRBJ1-1; D is uncertain. The CDR3 runs 13 residues. V was clipped by 3 bases and J by 0 bases, with 5 bases between them. CDR1 is MNHEY and CDR2 is SMNVEV in the germline V gene (reference sequence). The CDR3 loop is CASSLTMNTEAFF. DNA for the CDR3: TGTGCCAGCAGTTTGACAATGAACACTGAAGCTTTCTTT.